One and the same sample provided the 14 T cell receptor beta chains below, sequenced in a study of cytomegalovirus exposure and HLA in healthy donors. PCR employed 60 Vbeta and 13 Jbeta primers. The method was immunoSEQ multiplex PCR; TCRdb's version includes in-frame clones alone and lacks a portion of them. Among 200,000 to 300,000 clones listed, 80% to 90% were seen once. Material for sequencing was PBMCs. Receptor source: a woman aged 40 to 49 in good health and CMV-seropositive.

The V gene is TRBV29-1, the J gene TRBJ1-4, with 7 nucleotides matching TRBD1. The germline gives CDR1 SQVTM, CDR2 ANQGSEA. V was pared by 5 bases and J by 7 bases, with 7 bases of the junction left unmatched. CDR3 length: 13 amino acids. This CDR3 reads CSVIGGAGEKLFF. Written as DNA, the CDR3 is TGCAGCGTTATAGGGGGCGCGGGTGAAAAACTGTTTTTT.

The rearrangement links TRBV19 to TRBJ1-2; 7 bases agree with TRBD1. J gave up 4 bases and V 7 bases, and 6 bases lay outside the gene matches. CDR1 is LNHDA and CDR2 is SQIVND in the germline V gene (reference sequence). The CDR3 is made up of 13 amino acids. The CDR3 nucleotides read TGTGCCAGTACGGACAGGTCGGGCTATGGCTACACCTTC. Its protein is CASTDRSGYGYTF.

This rearrangement joins TRBV4-3 to TRBJ1-4; D unresolved. CDR3 length: 16 residues. The V and J ends lost 2 bases and 2 bases respectively, with 12 bases between them. CDR1 LGHNA and CDR2 YSLEER come from the germline V gene. The CDR3, as DNA: TGCGCCAGCAGCCAATACAAAACCGTTACTAATGAAAAACTGTTTTTT. Translation gives CASSQYKTVTNEKLFF.

A few counts support this clone. The gene calls are TRBV7-9 and TRBJ2-3; TRBD2 aligns across 13 bases. The CDR3 loop spans 15 amino acids. The ends lost 7 bases at V and 3 bases at J; junction bases unmatched: 4. Germline V CDR1 and CDR2: SEHNR, FQNEAQ (reference sequence). CDR3 DNA: TGTGCCAGCAAGGGACTAGCGGGAACAACAGATACGCAGTATTTT. Its translation: CASKGLAGTTDTQYF.

The chain recombines TRBV29-1 with TRBJ1-2, with 9 bases lining up with TRBD1. Germline V gives CDR1 SQVTM, CDR2 ANQGSEA. V shed 5 bases and J 6 bases; nucleotides not matched to a gene: 7. The CDR3 spans 13 residues. The DNA for the CDR3 is TGCAGCGTTACCCGACAGGGGGGAGATGGCTACACCTTC. Translating it yields CSVTRQGGDGYTF.

The V gene is TRBV30, the J gene TRBJ1-1, with TRBD1 matching over 7 bases. J lost 3 bases, V lost 0 bases, and 10 bases had no gene match. This CDR3 is 16 amino acids long. Germline V gene sequence: CDR1 GTSNPN, CDR2 SVGIG (reference sequence). DNA for the CDR3: TGTGCCTGGAGTGTTTTTAGGGGGCGGAAGGACACTGAAGCTTTCTTT. Translation: CAWSVFRGRKDTEAFF.

This clone turned up a few times. The junction differs from germline at one of its ends, possibly a read error. The rearrangement links TRBV7-9 to TRBJ2-5; TRBD2 is a possible D gene (6 bases). There are 16 residues in the CDR3. Germline values: CDR1 SEHNR, CDR2 FQNEAQ (reference sequence). The CDR3 sequence: CSSSRSILAIQETQYF. The CDR3 DNA is TGTTCCAGCAGCCGTTCCATACTAGCCATTCAAGAGACCCAGTACTTC.

This sequence joins TRBV29-1 and TRBJ2-1; D is unresolved. Germline loops: CDR1 SQVTM, CDR2 ANQGSEA. With 7 bases removed from V and 3 bases from J, the gap between germline ends came to 10 bases. The CDR3 has 12 residues. The CDR3 loop reads CSGRSNYNEQFF. CDR3 nucleotide sequence: TGCAGCGGGAGAAGCAACTACAATGAGCAGTTCTTC.

V usage is TRBV9 and J usage is TRBJ2-5; the match to TRBD2 covers 13 bases. CDR3 length: 14 amino acids. Trimming took 3 bases from V and 4 from J; bases not matched to a gene: 0. Germline lookup yields CDR1 SGDLS and CDR2 YYNGEE. CDR3 protein: CASSGTSGRETQYF. The CDR3 nucleotides are TGTGCCAGCAGCGGGACTAGCGGGAGAGAGACCCAGTACTTC.

The chain links TRBV5-6 to TRBJ2-3; unclear D gene. Germline V gives CDR1 SGHDT, CDR2 YYEEEE. The CDR3 has 14 residues. V lost 0 bases and J 4 bases, leaving 9 bases between the germline ends. The CDR3 bases are TGTGCCAGCAGCTTGGTGGGCTGGGCAGATACGCAGTATTTT. This sequence encodes CASSLVGWADTQYF.

This clone was observed once. The chain couples TRBV5-4 to TRBJ2-7; no reliable D call. Germline CDR1 reads SGHNT; CDR2 reads YYREEE (reference sequence). The CDR3 extends over 15 amino acids. V was clipped by 2 bases and J by 0 bases, with 12 bases between them. The CDR3 region is CASSLRTGSSYEQYF. The CDR3, as DNA: TGTGCCAGCAGCTTACGTACCGGTAGCTCCTACGAGCAGTACTTC.

This sequence joins TRBV7-8 and TRBJ2-7; 12 bases line up with TRBD2. Germline CDR1 SGHVS, CDR2 FQNEAQ. The CDR3 totals 18 residues. V dropped 4 bases and J dropped 0; count of bases not matched to a gene: 10. As DNA, the CDR3 is TGTGCCAGCAGCTCCGAACCCCGGACTAGCGGGATCTCCTACGAGCAGTACTTC. It encodes CASSSEPRTSGISYEQYF.

The CDR3 reads CASGLGLAFNEQFF. The CDR3, as DNA: TGTGCTAGTGGTTTGGGACTAGCGTTTAATGAGCAGTTCTTC. This chain links TRBV12-5 with TRBJ2-1; TRBD2 matches 8 bases. Trimming took 1 base from V and 7 from J; bases not matched to a gene: 3. Germline-derived CDR1 and CDR2 are LGHNT and FRNRAP. The CDR3 length is 14 residues.

This sequence joins TRBV20-1 and TRBJ2-5; D is undetermined. The V end was cut by 5 bases, the J end by 5 bases, with 6 bases between. CDR1 is DFQATT, CDR2 SNEGSKA, per germline (reference sequence). CDR3 length: 10 amino acids. The CDR3 sequence: CSAHWETQYF. In DNA, the CDR3 is TGCAGTGCTCACTGGGAGACCCAGTACTTC.